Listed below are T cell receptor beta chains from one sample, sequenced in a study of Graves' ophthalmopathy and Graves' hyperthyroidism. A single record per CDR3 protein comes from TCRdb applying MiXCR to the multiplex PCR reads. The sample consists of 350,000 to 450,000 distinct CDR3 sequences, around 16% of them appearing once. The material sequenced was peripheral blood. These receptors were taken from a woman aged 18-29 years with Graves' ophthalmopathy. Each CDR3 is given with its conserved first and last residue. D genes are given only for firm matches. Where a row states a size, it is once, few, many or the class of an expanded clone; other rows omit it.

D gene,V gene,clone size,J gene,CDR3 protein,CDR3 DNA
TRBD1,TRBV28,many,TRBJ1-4,CASSSWTGGYEKLFF,TGTGCCAGCAGTTCGTGGACAGGGGGCTATGAAAAACTGTTTTTT
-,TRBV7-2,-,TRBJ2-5,CASSQNQGKQETQYF,TGTGCCAGCAGCCAAAACCAGGGTAAACAAGAGACCCAGTACTTC
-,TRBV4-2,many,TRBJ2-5,CASRGDGQETQYF,TGTGCCAGCAGGGGGGACGGGCAAGAGACCCAGTACTTC
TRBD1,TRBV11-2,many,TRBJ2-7,CASSLPRTGFTYEQYF,TGTGCCAGCAGCTTACCCAGGACAGGGTTCACCTACGAGCAGTACTTC
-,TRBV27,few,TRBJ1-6,CASSLNANGGSPLHF,TGTGCCAGCAGTTTAAACGCCAACGGGGGTTCACCCCTCCACTTT
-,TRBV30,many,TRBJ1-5,CAWGNRSPDRNQPQHF,TGTGCCTGGGGCAACAGGAGCCCGGATCGCAATCAGCCCCAGCATTTT
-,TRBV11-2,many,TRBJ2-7,CASSLDSLEQYF,TGTGCCAGCAGCTTAGATTCACTCGAGCAGTACTTC
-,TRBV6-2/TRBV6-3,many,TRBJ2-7,CASSGTQPGQEYF,TGTGCCAGCAGTGGAACGCAGCCTGGGCAGGAGTACTTC
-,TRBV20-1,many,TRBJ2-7,CSSRTLYEQYF,TGCAGTTCCCGGACCCTCTACGAGCAGTACTTC
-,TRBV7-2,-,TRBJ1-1,CASSLAEVAEAFF,TGTGCCAGCAGCTTAGCAGAAGTCGCTGAAGCTTTCTTT
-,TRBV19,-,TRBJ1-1,CASSRFPTGRMNTEAFF,TGTGCCAGTAGTCGGTTCCCAACAGGAAGAATGAACACTGAAGCTTTCTTT
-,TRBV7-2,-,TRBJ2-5,CASSLAWGGGETQYF,TGTGCCAGCAGCTTAGCTTGGGGGGGCGGGGAGACCCAGTACTTC
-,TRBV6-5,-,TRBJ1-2,CASSYSGRGAFGYTF,TGTGCCAGCAGTTACTCCGGCAGGGGAGCTTTTGGCTACACCTTC
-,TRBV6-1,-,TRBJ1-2,CASSEMGPDGTHYGYTF,TGTGCCAGCAGTGAGATGGGGCCGGACGGAACTCACTATGGCTACACCTTC
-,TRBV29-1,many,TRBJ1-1,CSVGVNTEAFF,TGCAGCGTGGGAGTGAACACTGAAGCTTTCTTT
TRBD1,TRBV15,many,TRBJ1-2,CATSRTRTPRQGPGGGYTF,TGTGCCACCAGCAGGACCCGGACGCCTCGACAGGGCCCCGGGGGTGGCTACACCTTC
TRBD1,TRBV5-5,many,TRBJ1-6,CASSWDPGQGSSPLHF,TGTGCCAGCAGCTGGGACCCGGGACAGGGGAGTTCACCCCTCCACTTT
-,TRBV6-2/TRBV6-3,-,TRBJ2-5,CASKGTFRGETQYF,TGTGCCAGCAAAGGGACTTTCCGGGGCGAGACCCAGTACTTC
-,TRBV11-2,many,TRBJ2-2,CASSLRAANTGELFF,TGTGCCAGCAGCTTAAGGGCAGCGAACACCGGGGAGCTGTTTTTT
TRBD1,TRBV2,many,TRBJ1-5,CASSDQGARVSNQPQHF,TGTGCCAGCAGTGACCAGGGGGCTCGGGTTAGCAATCAGCCCCAGCATTTT
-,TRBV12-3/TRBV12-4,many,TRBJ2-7,CASSIGGGLYEQYF,TGTGCCAGCAGTATCGGGGGTGGACTTTACGAGCAGTACTTC
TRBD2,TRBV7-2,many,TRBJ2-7,CASSLAPVSPWGGEQYF,TGTGCCAGCAGCTTAGCGCCGGTCTCTCCTTGGGGGGGCGAGCAGTACTTC
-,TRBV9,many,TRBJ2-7,CASTLKVGRSSYEQYF,TGTGCCAGCACCTTAAAGGTGGGGCGAAGCTCCTACGAGCAGTACTTC
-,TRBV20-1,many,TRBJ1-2,CSARDLWRGYGYTF,TGCAGTGCTAGAGATCTCTGGCGGGGCTATGGCTACACCTTC
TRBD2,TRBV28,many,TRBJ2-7,CASSPPGLADYEQYF,TGTGCCAGCAGTCCCCCGGGACTAGCGGATTACGAGCAGTACTTC
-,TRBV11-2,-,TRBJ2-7,CASSLGMMGYEQYF,TGTGCCAGCAGCTTAGGCATGATGGGATACGAGCAGTACTTC
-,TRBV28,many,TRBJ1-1,CASSPATGTEAFF,TGTGCCAGCAGTCCCGCCACCGGGACTGAAGCTTTCTTT
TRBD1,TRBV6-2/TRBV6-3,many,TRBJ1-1,CASSQQGAGHTEAFF,TGTGCCAGCAGCCAACAGGGGGCTGGGCACACTGAAGCTTTCTTT
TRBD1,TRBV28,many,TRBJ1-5,CASSWTGSNQPQHF,TGTGCCAGCAGTTGGACAGGGAGCAATCAGCCCCAGCATTTT
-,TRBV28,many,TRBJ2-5,CASTVGGMLGQETQYF,TGTGCCAGCACCGTTGGGGGGATGTTAGGTCAAGAGACCCAGTACTTC